The 27 T cell receptor beta chains below all came from one sample that was sequenced in a study of T cell changes during pregnancy in multiple sclerosis. TCRdb's copy holds only in-frame clones and misses some; the assay was immunoSEQ multiplex PCR. This table has 10,000 to 12,000 clones, around nine tenths appearing once. Here the sequenced sample was CD8+ T cells from peripheral blood mononuclear cells, taken in the first trimester of pregnancy. The receptors shown here come from a female donor in good health, enrolled as a control in a pregnancy study.

The J gene is TRBJ1-5, the V gene TRBV19, with a weak D call TRBD1 (5 bases). CDR3 length: 16 amino acids. The V gene's germline CDR1 is LNHDA and CDR2 SQIVND (reference sequence). V lost 2 bases to trimming and J lost 0 bases, with 11 bases between them. CDR3 amino acids: CASSISAGLSNQPQHF. DNA of the CDR3: TGTGCCAGTAGTATATCGGCAGGGCTTAGCAATCAGCCCCAGCATTTT.

This clone appeared a few times. V is TRBV5-6 and J is TRBJ2-2; 7 nucleotides align to TRBD1. Per germline, CDR1 SGHDT and CDR2 YYEEEE. Trimming removed 5 bases from V and 1 base from J; junction bases left unmatched: 5. The length of the CDR3 is 15 residues. The DNA for the CDR3 is TGTGCCAGCAGATCCGGGACAGTGAACACCGGGGAGCTGTTTTTT. Translation: CASRSGTVNTGELFF.

The chain combines TRBV7-3 with TRBJ2-7; 7 nucleotides agree with TRBD1. CDR1 SGHTA and CDR2 FQGTGA come from the germline V gene. J gave up 5 bases and V 5 bases, and 9 bases lay outside the gene matches. The CDR3 covers 14 residues. The CDR3 DNA reads as TGTGCCAGCAGCCCTACACAGGGGTCCCACGAGCAGTACTTC. Amino acid sequence: CASSPTQGSHEQYF.

V is TRBV9 and J is TRBJ2-6, with 7 bases matching TRBD1. Germline CDR1 is SGDLS and CDR2 is YYNGEE. This CDR3 has 20 residues. V was pared by 0 bases and J by 2 bases, with 14 bases of the junction left unmatched. The DNA of the CDR3 is TGTGCCAGCAGCGTAGATGCTTTGGGGACAGCCTCTGCTGGGGCCAACGTCCTGACTTTC. Its protein product is CASSVDALGTASAGANVLTF.

This clone showed up just once. The rearrangement links TRBV6-6 to TRBJ2-2; 9 bases agree with TRBD1. This CDR3 spans 16 amino acids. V shed 5 bases, J shed 5 bases, and the junction held 9 bases outside the gene matches. From germline, CDR1 is MNHNY and CDR2 SVGAGI (reference sequence). CDR3 in DNA: TGTGCCAGCAGTCAGGGACGGACAGGGGCAACCGGGGAGCTGTTTTTT. Amino acids: CASSQGRTGATGELFF.

CDR3 in amino acids: CASSLGRGQPQHF. CDR3 DNA: TGTGCCAGCAGTTTAGGAAGGGGACAGCCCCAGCATTTT. The rearrangement links TRBV27 to TRBJ1-5, with a tentative D call TRBD1 (5 bases). The CDR3 has 13 residues. Germline CDR1 MNHEY, CDR2 SMNVEV (reference sequence). Trimming pared 2 bases from V and 7 bases from J, leaving 9 bases between.

The genes are TRBV10-3 and TRBJ2-7; D unresolved. The CDR3 sequence is 13 residues long. Germline assignment: CDR1 ENHRY and CDR2 SYGVKD. V lost 0 bases, J lost 2 bases, and 5 bases lay in between. The CDR3 sequence is CAISESATYEQYF. CDR3 nucleotide sequence: TGTGCCATCAGTGAGTCAGCGACCTACGAGCAGTACTTC.

The chain links TRBV11-2 to TRBJ1-2, with D perhaps matching TRBD1 (5 bases). CDR1 SGHAT and CDR2 FQNNGV come from the germline V gene. Trimming removed 1 base from V and 5 bases from J, with 14 bases in between. This CDR3 comprises 15 residues. The CDR3 nucleotides read TGTGCCAGCAGCTTAGCGGACCTCCGGGGGTATGGCTACACCTTC. Protein sequence: CASSLADLRGYGYTF.

The chain is built from TRBV5-4 and TRBJ2-1; a possible D gene is TRBD2 (6 bases). V was cut by 2 bases and J by 0 bases, with 21 bases left in between. There are 19 residues in the CDR3. The germline gives CDR1 SGHNT, CDR2 YYREEE (reference sequence). The CDR3 bases are TGTGCCAGCAGCTTATCCCCTGGGCGGGGCGCTAGCTCCTACAATGAGCAGTTCTTC. Amino acid sequence: CASSLSPGRGASSYNEQFF.

V is TRBV7-9 and J is TRBJ2-5, with 10 bases that match TRBD2. This CDR3 contains 17 residues. With 1 base clipped from V and 5 bases from J, the junction kept 10 bases outside the gene matches. The V gene's germline CDR1 is SEHNR and CDR2 FQNEAQ (reference sequence). CDR3 bases: TGTGCCAGCAGCTTAGGGGGACTAGCGAGGGCATTGGAGACCCAGTACTTC. This sequence encodes CASSLGGLARALETQYF.

The CDR3 reads CASSLVGGRGNEQFF. The CDR3, as DNA: TGTGCCAGCAGCTTAGTAGGGGGCCGGGGGAATGAGCAGTTCTTC. The chain joins TRBV7-6 to TRBJ2-1, with TRBD1 as a possible D gene (7 bases). V was pared by 1 base and J by 7 bases, with 14 bases between. CDR1 SGHVS and CDR2 FNYEAQ come from the germline V gene. CDR3 length equals 15 residues.

Here the CDR3 reads CASSAGDEQYF. The DNA for the CDR3 is TGTGCCAGCAGCGCGGGGGACGAGCAGTACTTC. This sequence joins TRBV9 and TRBJ2-7; perhaps TRBD2 as D (6 bases). The CDR3 contains 11 residues. Germline V lookup: CDR1 SGDLS, CDR2 YYNGEE. V was pared by 3 bases and J by 5 bases, with 6 bases between.

The V and J genes are TRBV27 and TRBJ2-6; a possible D gene is TRBD2 (6 bases). Per the germline V gene, CDR1 is MNHEY and CDR2 is SMNVEV (reference sequence). The V end was cut by 6 bases, the J end by 4 bases, with 16 bases between. The CDR3 contains 16 residues. As DNA, the CDR3 is TGTGCCAGCAGCCTCTTCGCGGGAAGGGGGGCCAACGTCCTGACTTTC. Translation gives CASSLFAGRGANVLTF.

This chain connects TRBV25-1 to TRBJ2-7, with D perhaps TRBD1 (6 bases). This CDR3 spans 16 amino acids. Trimming pared 3 bases from V and 2 bases from J, leaving 17 bases between. CDR1 MGHDK and CDR2 SYGVNS come from the germline V gene. CDR3 in DNA: TGTGCCAGCAGTGAGAAGGACAGCGCGATTACCTACGAGCAGTACTTC. It yields the protein CASSEKDSAITYEQYF.

Here the CDR3 reads CASSFYRYHEQYF. CDR3 nucleotide sequence: TGTGCCAGCAGCTTTTACAGGTACCACGAGCAGTACTTC. The chain recombines TRBV7-8 with TRBJ2-7, with D tentatively TRBD1 (5 bases). The V and J ends lost 3 bases and 5 bases respectively, with 11 bases between them. CDR1 is SGHVS and CDR2 is FQNEAQ in the germline V gene. The CDR3 covers 13 residues.

The rearrangement uses TRBV5-6 and TRBJ1-6, with D unclear. The CDR3 is made up of 13 amino acids. Germline CDR1 and CDR2: SGHDT and YYEEEE. The V and J ends lost 3 bases and 3 bases respectively, with 4 bases between them. CDR3 region: CASSSVYNSPLHF. In DNA form, the CDR3 reads TGTGCCAGCAGCTCGGTCTATAATTCACCCCTCCACTTT. The full variable domain, its missing parts supplied by reference TRBV5-6 and TRBJ1-6, is DAGVTQSPTHLIKTRGQQVTLRCSPKSGHDTVSWYQQALGQGPQFIFQYYEEEERQRGNFPDRFSGHQFPNYSSELNVNALLLGDSALYLCASSSVYNSPLHFGNGTRLTVT.

The rearrangement joins TRBV19 to TRBJ1-1, with TRBD1 identical over 7 bases. From germline, CDR1 is LNHDA and CDR2 SQIVND (reference sequence). V shed 10 bases and J 7 bases; nucleotides not matched to a gene: 6. The CDR3 is 11 residues long. CDR3 in amino acids: CATLTGFEAFF. The CDR3 nucleotides read TGTGCCACCTTGACAGGGTTTGAAGCTTTCTTT.

The chain is built from TRBV29-1 and TRBJ1-1, with 7 nucleotides matching TRBD1. J was trimmed by 6 bases and V by 5 bases; bases with no gene match: 9. Looked up from germline, CDR1 is SQVTM and CDR2 is ANQGSEA. The CDR3 contains 13 residues. The CDR3 sequence: CSVPVTGAAEAFF. CDR3 nucleotides: TGCAGCGTTCCCGTCACAGGGGCTGCTGAAGCTTTCTTT.

This chain connects TRBV6-1 to TRBJ1-5; D unresolved. V gave up 8 bases and J gave up 0 bases, with 8 bases separating them. The germline gives CDR1 MNHNS, CDR2 SASEGT. The CDR3 has 13 residues. This CDR3 reads CASLLNSNQPQHF. The CDR3 DNA reads as TGTGCCAGCTTACTGAATAGCAATCAGCCCCAGCATTTT.

The chain combines TRBV4-3 with TRBJ1-3; TRBD1 agrees at 10 bases. V lost 0 bases to trimming and J lost 3 bases; unmatched junction nucleotides: 5. The CDR3 contains 17 residues. The germline V gene encodes CDR1 LGHNA and CDR2 YSLEER. The CDR3 reads CASSQDSRDRGGNTIYF. The CDR3 DNA reads as TGCGCCAGCAGCCAAGATTCCCGGGACAGGGGTGGAAACACCATATATTTT.

The rearrangement uses TRBV6-1 and TRBJ1-1, with D possibly matching TRBD1 (5 bases). CDR3 length: 13 amino acids. Trimming pared 7 bases from V and 1 base from J, leaving 10 bases between. The germline V gene encodes CDR1 MNHNS and CDR2 SASEGT. The CDR3 bases are TGTGCCAGCACCTTGACAGAGAACACTGAAGCTTTCTTT. This sequence encodes CASTLTENTEAFF.

The chain carries TRBV9 and TRBJ1-1; 9 positions agree with TRBD1. With 4 bases clipped from V and 3 bases from J, the junction kept 4 bases outside the gene matches. The CDR3 has 14 residues. CDR1 and CDR2 (germline): SGDLS, YYNGEE. Written as DNA, the CDR3 is TGTGCCAGCAGCCCATGGACAGGGGACACTGAAGCTTTCTTT. This gives the protein CASSPWTGDTEAFF.

J is TRBJ2-5 and V is TRBV5-5; weak D call: TRBD1 (6 bases). The V gene lost 3 bases and the J gene lost 3 bases, with 9 bases spanning the gap. The CDR3 covers 13 residues. Germline V gene data show CDR1 as SGHKS and CDR2 as YYEKEE (reference sequence). CDR3 sequence reads: CASSSPGEETQYF. The CDR3 bases are TGTGCCAGCAGCTCCCCAGGGGAAGAGACCCAGTACTTC. Together with reference TRBV5-5 and TRBJ2-5, the CDR3 gives the full variable domain: DAGVTQSPTHLIKTRGQQVTLRCSPISGHKSVSWYQQVLGQGPQFIFQYYEKEERGRGNFPDRFSARQFPNYSSELNVNALLLGDSALYLCASSSPGEETQYFGPGTRLLVL.

The V call is TRBV6-4, the J call TRBJ2-1; 13 bases match TRBD2. CDR1 and CDR2 (germline): MRHNA, SNTAGT. CDR3 length: 15 amino acids. The V and J ends lost 4 bases and 9 bases, in that order; junction bases with no gene match: 6. The CDR3 spells CASSVTSGGAAEQFF. Here the CDR3 DNA reads TGTGCCAGCAGTGTAACTAGCGGGGGGGCCGCTGAGCAGTTCTTC.

The chain carries TRBV5-6 and TRBJ2-7; TRBD1 is a possible D gene (5 bases). Looked up from germline, CDR1 is SGHDT and CDR2 is YYEEEE. Between the trimmed V and J ends, which lost 4 bases and 6 bases, there was a span of 20 bases. The CDR3 loop spans 15 amino acids. The CDR3 sequence is CASSPAGSLLSEQYF. DNA of the CDR3: TGTGCCAGCAGCCCTGCAGGGTCACTCCTAAGCGAGCAGTACTTC.

This chain joins TRBV7-2 and TRBJ1-2; 7 positions match TRBD1. The V gene end was trimmed by 1 base and the J gene end by 4 bases; junction bases not matched to a gene: 0. Germline CDR1 reads SGHTA; CDR2 reads FQGNSA. The CDR3 length is 13 residues. CDR3 coding DNA: TGTGCCAGCAGCTTAGACAGGGGCTATGGCTACACCTTC. It encodes CASSLDRGYGYTF.

The rearrangement joins TRBV29-1 to TRBJ1-2; 10 nucleotides line up with TRBD1. V lost 4 bases and J lost 7; bases outside the gene matches: 9. CDR3 length: 14 amino acids. The germline V gene encodes CDR1 SQVTM and CDR2 ANQGSEA. The DNA of the CDR3 is TGCAGCGTTGCCGGGACAGGGGTTGAGAGTGGCTACACCTTC. This gives the protein CSVAGTGVESGYTF. The full variable domain, completed using reference TRBV29-1 and TRBJ1-2, is SAVISQKPSRDICQRGTSLTIQCQVDSQVTMMFWYRQQPGQSLTLIATANQGSEATYESGFVIDKFPISRPNLTFSTLTVSNMSPEDSSIYLCSVAGTGVESGYTFGSGTRLTVV.